This T cell receptor (beta chain) derives from a study of T cells in Graves' hyperthyroidism and ophthalmopathy. The study, taken as a whole, reports: Model-based prediction identified ophthalmopathy a median 6.5 months prior to its onset.

Amplification targeted TCR beta CDR3 regions from RNA transcripts. HTBI primers were employed in a first-round RT-PCR of the TCR CDR3. TCRdb processed the multiplex PCR reads anew with MiXCR; each CDR3 protein has one entry. This repertoire shows approximately 700,000 distinct CDR3 sequences, around 15% found once; its top ten account for 8.4%. Points on this clonotype: Its antigen remains unidentified.

The CDR3 covers 14 residues. V was shortened by 0 bases and J by 4 bases, with 10 bases between the two germline ends. Germline V lookup: CDR1 SGDLS, CDR2 YYNGEE. The sequencing sample was made of blood. This sequence was found in a man aged 18 to 29 with Graves' hyperthyroidism. The J gene is TRBJ1-1, the V gene TRBV9; D is unclear. The CDR3 nucleotides are TGTGCCAGCAGCGTAGTGGGAGGGTCCACTGAAGCTTTCTTT. Amino acids: CASSVVGGSTEAFF.